This T cell receptor (beta chain) was sequenced during a study of memory CD4+ T cells and cytomegalovirus serostatus. Clones were sequenced by immunoSEQ multiplex PCR, and TCRdb holds only the in-frame ones, with some missing. The sample shows roughly 45,000 clones, around 72% of them seen only once. General observations from the study: Each of approximately 63 CMV-associated TCRbeta sequences occurred in one to five individuals.

This CDR3 is built from 15 residues. V was pared by 2 bases and J by 7 bases, with 12 bases between. The germline V gene has CDR1 SGHAT and CDR2 FQNNGV. Remarks on this clone: Its matching antigen is unknown.

Single viable CD3+CD4+CD8-CD45RO+ cells were sorted as the memory CD4+ T cells. Input material: memory CD4+ T cells from blood. This TCR came from an adult in good health and CMV-seronegative. The genes are TRBV11-2 and TRBJ1-6; D unresolved. As DNA, the CDR3 is TGTGCCAGCAGCTTATTAGACCCACTGAATTCACCCCTCCACTTT. As protein: CASSLLDPLNSPLHF.